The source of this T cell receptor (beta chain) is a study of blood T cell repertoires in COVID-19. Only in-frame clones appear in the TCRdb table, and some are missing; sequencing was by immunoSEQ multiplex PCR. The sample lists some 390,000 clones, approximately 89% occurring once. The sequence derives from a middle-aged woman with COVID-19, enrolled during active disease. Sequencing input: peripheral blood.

The CDR3 is CASSSSGGLYEQYF. DNA of the CDR3: TGTGCCAGCAGTTCCTCGGGGGGGCTCTACGAGCAGTACTTC. This chain connects TRBV28 to TRBJ2-7, with 8 nucleotides matching TRBD2. V shed 4 bases, J shed 3 bases, and the junction held 5 bases outside the gene matches. CDR1 is MDHEN, CDR2 SYDVKM, per germline. There are 14 residues in the CDR3. The variable domain in full, with the rest retrieved from reference TRBV28 and TRBJ2-7, is DVKVTQSSRYLVKRTGEKVFLECVQDMDHENMFWYRQDPGLGLRLIYFSYDVKMKEKGDIPEGYSVSREKKERFSLILESASTNQTSMYLCASSSSGGLYEQYFGPGTRLTVT.